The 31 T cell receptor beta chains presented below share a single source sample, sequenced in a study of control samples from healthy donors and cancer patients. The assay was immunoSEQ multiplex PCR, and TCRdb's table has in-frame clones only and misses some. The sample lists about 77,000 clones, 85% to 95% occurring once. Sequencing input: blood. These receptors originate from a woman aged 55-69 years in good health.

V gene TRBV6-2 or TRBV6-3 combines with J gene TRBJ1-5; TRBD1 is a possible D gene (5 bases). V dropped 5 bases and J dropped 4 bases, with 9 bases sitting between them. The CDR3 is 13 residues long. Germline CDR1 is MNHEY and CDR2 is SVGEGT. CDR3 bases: TGTGCCAGCAGTCGACAGCTAAATCAGCCCCAGCATTTT. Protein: CASSRQLNQPQHF.

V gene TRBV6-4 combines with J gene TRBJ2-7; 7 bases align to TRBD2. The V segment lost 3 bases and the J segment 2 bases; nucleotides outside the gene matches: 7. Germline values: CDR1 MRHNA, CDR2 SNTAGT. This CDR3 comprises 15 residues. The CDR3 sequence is CASSDIAGGTYEQYF. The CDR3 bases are TGTGCCAGCAGTGATATAGCGGGTGGGACCTACGAGCAGTACTTC.

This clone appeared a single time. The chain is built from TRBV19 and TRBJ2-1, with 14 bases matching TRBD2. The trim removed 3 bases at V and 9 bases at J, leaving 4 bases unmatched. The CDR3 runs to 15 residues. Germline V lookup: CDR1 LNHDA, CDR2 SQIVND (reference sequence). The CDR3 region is CASSIRTSGRIEQFF. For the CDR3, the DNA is TGTGCCAGTAGTATCCGGACTAGCGGGAGGATTGAGCAGTTCTTC.

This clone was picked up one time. CDR3 region: CATSVNSKSGNTIYF. In DNA form, the CDR3 reads TGTGCCACCAGTGTTAACAGCAAATCTGGAAACACCATATATTTT. The chain joins TRBV24-1 to TRBJ1-3; no reliable D call. The ends were cut back, 5 bases at V and 1 base at J, with 11 bases in the middle. This CDR3 is 15 amino acids long. CDR1 is KGHDR, CDR2 SFDVKD, per germline.

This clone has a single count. CDR3: CSVDGQGTHEQYF. DNA for the CDR3: TGCAGCGTTGACGGACAGGGAACTCACGAGCAGTACTTC. The J gene is TRBJ2-7, the V gene TRBV29-1, with 8 bases identical to TRBD1. The CDR3 is 13 amino acids. Germline-derived CDR1 and CDR2 are SQVTM and ANQGSEA. The V segment lost 3 bases and the J segment 5 bases; nucleotides outside the gene matches: 6.

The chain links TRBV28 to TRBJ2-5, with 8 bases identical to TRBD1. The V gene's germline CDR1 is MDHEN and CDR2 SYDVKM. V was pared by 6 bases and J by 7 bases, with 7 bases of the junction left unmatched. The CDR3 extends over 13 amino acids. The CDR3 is CASRGQDVGTQYF. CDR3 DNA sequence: TGTGCCAGCAGGGGACAGGATGTGGGGACCCAGTACTTC.

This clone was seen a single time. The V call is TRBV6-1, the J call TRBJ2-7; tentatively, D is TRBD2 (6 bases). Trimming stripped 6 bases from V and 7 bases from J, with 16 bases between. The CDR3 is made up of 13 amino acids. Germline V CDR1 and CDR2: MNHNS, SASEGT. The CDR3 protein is CASRGGVGLEQYF. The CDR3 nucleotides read TGTGCCAGCAGAGGCGGGGTCGGTTTGGAGCAGTACTTC.

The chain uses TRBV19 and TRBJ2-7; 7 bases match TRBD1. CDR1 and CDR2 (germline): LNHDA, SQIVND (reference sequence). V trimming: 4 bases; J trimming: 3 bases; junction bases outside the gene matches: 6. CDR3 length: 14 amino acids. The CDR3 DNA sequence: TGTGCCAGTAGTACCCGACGGGACAGCTACGAGCAGTACTTC. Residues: CASSTRRDSYEQYF.

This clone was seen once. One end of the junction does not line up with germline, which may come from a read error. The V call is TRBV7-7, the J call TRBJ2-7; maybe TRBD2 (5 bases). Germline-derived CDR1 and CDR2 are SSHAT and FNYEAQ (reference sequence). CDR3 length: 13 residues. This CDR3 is CASSRGRDYEQYF. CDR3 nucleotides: TGTGCTAGCAGCCGAGGACGGGACTACGAGCAGTACTTC.

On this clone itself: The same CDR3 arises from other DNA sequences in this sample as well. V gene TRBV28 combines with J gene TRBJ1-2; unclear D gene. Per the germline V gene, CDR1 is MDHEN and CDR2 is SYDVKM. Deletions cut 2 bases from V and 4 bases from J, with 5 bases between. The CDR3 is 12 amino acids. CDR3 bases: TGTGCCAGCAGTTTACGCCGCTATGGCTACACCTTC. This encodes CASSLRRYGYTF.

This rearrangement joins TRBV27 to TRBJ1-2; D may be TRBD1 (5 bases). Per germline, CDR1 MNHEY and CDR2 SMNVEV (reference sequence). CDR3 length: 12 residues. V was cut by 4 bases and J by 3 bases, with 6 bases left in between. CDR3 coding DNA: TGTGCCAGCAGTTCGGGGGACTATGGCTACACCTTC. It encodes CASSSGDYGYTF.

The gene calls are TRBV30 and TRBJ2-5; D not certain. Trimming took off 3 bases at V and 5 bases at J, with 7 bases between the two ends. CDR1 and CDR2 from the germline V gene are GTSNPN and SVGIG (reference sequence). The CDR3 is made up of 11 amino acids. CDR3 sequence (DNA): TGTGCCTGGAGCCGGGCGGAGACCCAGTACTTC. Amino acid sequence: CAWSRAETQYF.

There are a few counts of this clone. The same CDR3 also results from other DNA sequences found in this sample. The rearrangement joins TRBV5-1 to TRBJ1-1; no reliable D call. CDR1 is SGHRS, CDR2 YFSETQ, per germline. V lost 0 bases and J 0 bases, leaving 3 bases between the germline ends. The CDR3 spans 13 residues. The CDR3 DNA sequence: TGCGCCAGCAGCTTGGGGGTGAACACTGAAGCTTTCTTT. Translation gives CASSLGVNTEAFF.

This CDR3 is CAISEELAGVRETQYF. CDR3 bases: TGTGCCATCAGTGAGGAACTAGCGGGAGTAAGAGAGACCCAGTACTTC. The chain has TRBV10-3 and TRBJ2-5, with 11 bases matching TRBD2. CDR3 length equals 16 residues. The germline gives CDR1 ENHRY, CDR2 SYGVKD. V lost 2 bases and J lost 4; bases outside the gene matches: 6.

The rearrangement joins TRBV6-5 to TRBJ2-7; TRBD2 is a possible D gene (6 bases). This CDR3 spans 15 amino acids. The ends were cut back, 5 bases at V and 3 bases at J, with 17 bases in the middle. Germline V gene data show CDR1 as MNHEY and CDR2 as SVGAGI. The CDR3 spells CASSPGTPKIYEQYF. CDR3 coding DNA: TGTGCCAGCAGTCCCGGGACTCCTAAGATCTACGAGCAGTACTTC.

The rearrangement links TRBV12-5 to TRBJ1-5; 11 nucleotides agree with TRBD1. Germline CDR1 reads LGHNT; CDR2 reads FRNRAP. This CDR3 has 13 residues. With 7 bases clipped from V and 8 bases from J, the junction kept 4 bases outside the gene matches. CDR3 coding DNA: TGTGCTAGTGCGGGGGGACAGGGGGAGCCCCAGCATTTT. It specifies CASAGGQGEPQHF.

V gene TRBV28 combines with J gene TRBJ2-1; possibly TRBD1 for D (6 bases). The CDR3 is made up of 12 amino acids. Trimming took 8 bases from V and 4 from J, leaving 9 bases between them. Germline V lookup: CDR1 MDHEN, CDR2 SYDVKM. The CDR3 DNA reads TGTGCCAGCGGGGGCAGTTACAATGAGCAGTTCTTC. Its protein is CASGGSYNEQFF.

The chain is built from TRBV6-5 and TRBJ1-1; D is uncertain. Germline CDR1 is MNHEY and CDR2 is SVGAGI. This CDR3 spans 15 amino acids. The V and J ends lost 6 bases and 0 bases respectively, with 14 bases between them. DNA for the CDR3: TGTGCCAGCAGGCTTTACAGTTTCATGAACACTGAAGCTTTCTTT. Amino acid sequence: CASRLYSFMNTEAFF.

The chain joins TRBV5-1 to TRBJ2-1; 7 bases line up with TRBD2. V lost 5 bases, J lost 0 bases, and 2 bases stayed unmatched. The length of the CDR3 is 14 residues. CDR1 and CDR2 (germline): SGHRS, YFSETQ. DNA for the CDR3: TGCGCCAGCAGTAGCGGGCCCTCCTACAATGAGCAGTTCTTC. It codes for CASSSGPSYNEQFF.

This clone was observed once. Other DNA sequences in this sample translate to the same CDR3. The CDR3 DNA is TGTGCCAGCAGCTTTCGCGGCGAGCAGTACTTC. It specifies CASSFRGEQYF. The J gene is TRBJ2-7, the V gene TRBV28; D remains unclear. V shed 6 bases and J shed 6 bases, with 9 bases lying between them. Germline loops: CDR1 MDHEN, CDR2 SYDVKM. CDR3 length: 11 residues.

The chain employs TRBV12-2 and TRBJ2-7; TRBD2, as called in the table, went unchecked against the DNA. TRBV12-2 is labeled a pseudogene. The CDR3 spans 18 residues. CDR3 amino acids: CASRLAPATEGGSYEQYF. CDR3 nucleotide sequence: TGTGCAAGTCGCTTAGCGCCAGCAACGGAGGGTGGCTCCTACGAGCAGTACTTC.

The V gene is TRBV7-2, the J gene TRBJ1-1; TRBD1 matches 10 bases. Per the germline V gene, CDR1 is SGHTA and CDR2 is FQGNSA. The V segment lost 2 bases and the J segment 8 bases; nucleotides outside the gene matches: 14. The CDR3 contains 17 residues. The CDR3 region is CASSLSPGQGPPTEAFF. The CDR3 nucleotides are TGTGCCAGCAGCTTATCCCCGGGACAGGGGCCGCCTACCGAAGCTTTCTTT.

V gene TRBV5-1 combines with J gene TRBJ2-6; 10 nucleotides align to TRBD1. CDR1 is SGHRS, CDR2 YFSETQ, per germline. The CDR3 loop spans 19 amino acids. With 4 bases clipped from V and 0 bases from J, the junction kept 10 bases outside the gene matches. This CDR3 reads CASSRFDRGPFSGANVLTF. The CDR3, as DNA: TGCGCCAGCAGCCGCTTCGACAGGGGGCCCTTCTCTGGGGCCAACGTCCTGACTTTC.

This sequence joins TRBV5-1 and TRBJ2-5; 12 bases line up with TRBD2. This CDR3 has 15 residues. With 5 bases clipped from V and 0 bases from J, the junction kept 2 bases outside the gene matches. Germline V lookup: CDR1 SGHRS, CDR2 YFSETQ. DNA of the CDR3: TGCGCCAGCAGGGGGACTAGCGGGCACCAAGAGACCCAGTACTTC. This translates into CASRGTSGHQETQYF.

This chain's CDR3 is CASRGQGAWQPQHF. Here the CDR3 DNA reads TGTGCCAGCAGAGGACAGGGGGCTTGGCAGCCCCAGCATTTT. The chain links TRBV28 to TRBJ1-5; 11 bases map to TRBD1. Germline trimming cut 6 bases from V and 7 bases from J; bases unmatched to any gene: 5. Germline V gene sequence: CDR1 MDHEN, CDR2 SYDVKM. The CDR3 has 14 residues.

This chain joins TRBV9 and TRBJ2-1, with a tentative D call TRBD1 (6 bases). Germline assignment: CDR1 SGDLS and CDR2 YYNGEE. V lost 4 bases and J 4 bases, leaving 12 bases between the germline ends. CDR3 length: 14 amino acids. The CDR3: CASSTGTGYNEQFF. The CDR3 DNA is TGTGCCAGCAGCACAGGGACGGGTTACAATGAGCAGTTCTTC.

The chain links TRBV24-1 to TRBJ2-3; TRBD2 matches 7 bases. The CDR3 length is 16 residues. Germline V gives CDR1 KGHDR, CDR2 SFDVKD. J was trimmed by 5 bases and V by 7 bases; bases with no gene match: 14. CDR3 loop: CATSSIHSGNVDTQYF. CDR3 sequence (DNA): TGTGCCACCAGCTCCATTCACAGCGGGAATGTAGATACGCAGTATTTT.

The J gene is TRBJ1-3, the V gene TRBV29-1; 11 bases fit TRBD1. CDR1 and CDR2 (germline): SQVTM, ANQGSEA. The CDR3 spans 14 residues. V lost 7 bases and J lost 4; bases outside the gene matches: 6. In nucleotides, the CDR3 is TGCAGCGCAGGACAGGGGGCAGTGGGAAACACCATATATTTT. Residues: CSAGQGAVGNTIYF.

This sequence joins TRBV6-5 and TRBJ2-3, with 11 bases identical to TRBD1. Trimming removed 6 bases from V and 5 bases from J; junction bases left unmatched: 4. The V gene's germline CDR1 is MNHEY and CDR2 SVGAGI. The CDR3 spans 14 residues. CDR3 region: CASRGQGAGDTQYF. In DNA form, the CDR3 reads TGTGCCAGCAGAGGACAGGGGGCAGGAGATACGCAGTATTTT.

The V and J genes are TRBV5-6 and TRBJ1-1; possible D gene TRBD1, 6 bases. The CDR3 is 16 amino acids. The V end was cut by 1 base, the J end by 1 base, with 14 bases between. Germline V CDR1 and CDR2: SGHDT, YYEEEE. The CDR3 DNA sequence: TGTGCCAGCAGCTTGTTAGGTGGGGGCAGGAACACTGAAGCTTTCTTT. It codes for CASSLLGGGRNTEAFF.

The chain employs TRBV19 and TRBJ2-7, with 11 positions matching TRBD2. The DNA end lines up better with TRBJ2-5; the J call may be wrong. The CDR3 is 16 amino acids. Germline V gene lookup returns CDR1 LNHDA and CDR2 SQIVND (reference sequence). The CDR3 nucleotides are TGTGCCAGTAAGGGAGGGACTAGCGGAATACAAGAGACCCAGTACTTC. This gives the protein CASKGGTSGIQETQYF.